The entry below describes one TCR beta chain. The antigen is not known. These data come from a study of CXCR3-negative and CXCR3-positive naive CD8 T cells. Study-wide results and caveats: Greater hydrophobicity was found in TRB CDR3s of CXCR3-positive naive cells than of CXCR3-negative naive cells.

The authors made the TRB cDNA libraries by 5' RACE using UMI labels. TCRdb reprocessed the 5' RACE reads, with one entry per CDR3 protein and no DNA. The ten top clones account for less than 0.55%, within a sample of 150,000 or so distinct CDR3 sequences. The CDR3 length is 14 residues. Germline V gene lookup returns CDR1 MDHEN and CDR2 SYDVKM. V is TRBV28 and J is TRBJ2-2; as DNA is missing, the TRBD1 call by TCRdb cannot be tested. The sequencing sample was made of naive CXCR3+ CD8+ T cells from blood. Subset meaning: CD45RO-CCR7+CD27+CD95- naive CD8+ T cells expressing CXCR3 (TNR3+). The TCR originated in a human donor in good health. Some clones in this sample may be carry-over from other donors' samples. The CDR3: CASSFDSFPGELFF.